Only one count was recorded for the clone carrying this T cell receptor beta chain. Antigen unknown. These data originate in a study of OX40 agonist ivuxolimab in advanced cancers. General study findings and limits: Expanded clones belonging to CD8+ T cells outnumbered, on average, those of CD4+. CD4+ and CD8+ blood T cells expanded clonally by week 6 at 0.1 to 3.0 mg/kg. Several nonresponders also turned out to have low normalized T-cell clonal expansion.

This CDR3 spans 15 amino acids. The germline gives CDR1 SGHNT, CDR2 YYREEE (reference sequence). J lost 2 bases, V lost 4 bases, and 5 bases had no gene match. Repertoires were generated with immunoSEQ multiplex PCR, while TCRdb's copy carries only in-frame clones and drops some. The profile shows roughly 56,000 clones, around 88% of them singletons. The specimen was CD4+ or CD8+ T cells sorted from blood, collected in a trial of the OX40 agonist ivuxolimab. This TCR was recovered from an adult with an advanced solid tumor such as melanoma, head and neck, liver or kidney cancer. The V gene is TRBV5-4, the J gene TRBJ2-5, with TRBD2 matching over 10 bases. The CDR3 is CASSRRAGGQETQYF. The CDR3 DNA reads TGTGCCAGCAGCCGCAGAGCGGGGGGGCAAGAGACCCAGTACTTC.